The clone carrying this TCR beta chain turned up a few times. Its antigen is as yet unknown. The sample is drawn from a study of OX40 agonist ivuxolimab in advanced cancers. The timepoints at which blood was sampled were baseline, cycle 4 day 1, and cycle 7 day 1. The CDR3 runs to 16 residues. The V gene end was trimmed by 5 bases and the J gene end by 7 bases; junction bases not matched to a gene: 10. The germline gives CDR1 SGHVS, CDR2 FNYEAQ. This table comes from immunoSEQ multiplex PCR, and its TCRdb copy is limited to in-frame clones, with some not included. The sample lists fewer than 120,000 clones; approximately 89% were seen once. Study-level results: Fewer expanded clones were found on average in CD4+ than in CD8+ T cells.

This specimen was CD4+ or CD8+ T cells sorted from blood, taken in a trial of the OX40 agonist ivuxolimab. The V call is TRBV7-6, the J call TRBJ2-1; 11 nucleotides align to TRBD2. The TCR originated in an adult with an advanced solid tumor such as melanoma, head and neck, liver or kidney cancer. CDR3 nucleotide sequence: TGTGCCAGCAGCCCCCGCCTAGCGGGGGGTAGGAATGAGCAGTTCTTC. It specifies CASSPRLAGGRNEQFF.